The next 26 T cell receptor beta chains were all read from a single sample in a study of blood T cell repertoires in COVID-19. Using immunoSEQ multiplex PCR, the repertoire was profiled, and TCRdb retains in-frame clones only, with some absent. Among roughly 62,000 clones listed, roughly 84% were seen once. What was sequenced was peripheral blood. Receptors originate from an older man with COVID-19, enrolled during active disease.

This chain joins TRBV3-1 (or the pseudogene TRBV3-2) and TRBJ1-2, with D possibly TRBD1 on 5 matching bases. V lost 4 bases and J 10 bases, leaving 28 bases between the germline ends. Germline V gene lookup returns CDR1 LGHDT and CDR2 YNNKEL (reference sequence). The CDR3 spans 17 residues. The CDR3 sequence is CASSPEIGGGRAFAYTF. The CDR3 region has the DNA TGTGCCAGCAGCCCCGAAATTGGGGGGGGTCGAGCATTTGCCTACACCTTC.

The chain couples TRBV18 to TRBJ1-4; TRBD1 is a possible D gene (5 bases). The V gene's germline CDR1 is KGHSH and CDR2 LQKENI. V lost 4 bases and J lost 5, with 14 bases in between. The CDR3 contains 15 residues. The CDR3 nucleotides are TGTGCCAGCTCACGTACCGACAGCCTCAATGAAAAACTGTTTTTT. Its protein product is CASSRTDSLNEKLFF.

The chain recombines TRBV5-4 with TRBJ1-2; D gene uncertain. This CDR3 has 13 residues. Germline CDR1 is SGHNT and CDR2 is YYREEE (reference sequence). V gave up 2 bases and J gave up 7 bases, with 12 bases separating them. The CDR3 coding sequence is TGTGCCAGCAGCTTCCGGGATCAAATTGGCTACACCTTC. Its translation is CASSFRDQIGYTF.

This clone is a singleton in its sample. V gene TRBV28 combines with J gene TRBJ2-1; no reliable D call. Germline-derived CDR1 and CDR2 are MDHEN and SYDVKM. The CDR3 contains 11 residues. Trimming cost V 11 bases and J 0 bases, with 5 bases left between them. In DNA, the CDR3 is TGTGCCCTGAGCTCCTACAATGAGCAGTTCTTC. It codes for CALSSYNEQFF.

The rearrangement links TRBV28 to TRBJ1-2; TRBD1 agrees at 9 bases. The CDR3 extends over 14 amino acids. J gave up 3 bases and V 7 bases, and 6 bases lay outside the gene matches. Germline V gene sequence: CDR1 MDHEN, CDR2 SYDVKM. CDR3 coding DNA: TGTGCCAGCAAACAGGGGGCACTAGACTATGGCTACACCTTC. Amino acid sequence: CASKQGALDYGYTF.

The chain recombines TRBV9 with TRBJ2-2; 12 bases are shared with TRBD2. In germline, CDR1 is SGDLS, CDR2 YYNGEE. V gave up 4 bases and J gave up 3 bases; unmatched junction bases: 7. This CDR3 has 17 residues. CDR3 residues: CASSPHPSGRDTGELFF. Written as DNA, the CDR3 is TGTGCCAGCAGCCCACATCCTAGCGGGAGGGACACCGGGGAGCTGTTTTTT.

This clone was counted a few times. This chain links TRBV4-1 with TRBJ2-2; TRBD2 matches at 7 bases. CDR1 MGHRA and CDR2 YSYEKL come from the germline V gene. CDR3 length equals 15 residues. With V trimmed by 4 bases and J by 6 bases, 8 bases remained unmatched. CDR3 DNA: TGCGCCAGCAGCCCGGGGAGGGGAATGGCCGGGGAGCTGTTTTTT. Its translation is CASSPGRGMAGELFF.

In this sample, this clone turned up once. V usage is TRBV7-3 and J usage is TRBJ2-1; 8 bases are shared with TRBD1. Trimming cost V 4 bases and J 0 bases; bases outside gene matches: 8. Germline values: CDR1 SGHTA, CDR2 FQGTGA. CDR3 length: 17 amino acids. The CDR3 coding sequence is TGTGCCAGCAGCTCCCTTGGGACAGGTAGCTCCTACAATGAGCAGTTCTTC. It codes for CASSSLGTGSSYNEQFF.

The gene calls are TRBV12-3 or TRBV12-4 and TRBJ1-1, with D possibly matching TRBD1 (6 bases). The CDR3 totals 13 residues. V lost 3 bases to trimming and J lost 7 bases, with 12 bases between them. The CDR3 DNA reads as TGTGCCAGCAGTTTGGGGGCTGAGAGTGAAGCTTTCTTT. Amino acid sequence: CASSLGAESEAFF.

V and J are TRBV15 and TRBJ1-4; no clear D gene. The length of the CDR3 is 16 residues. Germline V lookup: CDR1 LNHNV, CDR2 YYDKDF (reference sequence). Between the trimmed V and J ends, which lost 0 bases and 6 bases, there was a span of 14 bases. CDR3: CATSRDHETRDEKLFF. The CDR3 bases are TGTGCCACCAGCAGAGATCACGAGACTCGGGATGAAAAACTGTTTTTT.

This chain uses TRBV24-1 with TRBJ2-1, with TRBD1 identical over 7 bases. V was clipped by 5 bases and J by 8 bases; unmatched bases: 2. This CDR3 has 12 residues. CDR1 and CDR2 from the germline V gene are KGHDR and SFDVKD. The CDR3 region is CATSGQGHEQFF. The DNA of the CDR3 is TGTGCCACCAGTGGACAGGGTCATGAGCAGTTCTTC.

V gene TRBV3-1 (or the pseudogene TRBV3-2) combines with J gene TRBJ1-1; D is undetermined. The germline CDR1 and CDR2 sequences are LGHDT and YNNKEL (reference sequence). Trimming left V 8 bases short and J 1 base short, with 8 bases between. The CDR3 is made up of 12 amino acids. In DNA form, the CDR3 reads TGTGCCAGCGGTCCCAGGAACACTGAAGCTTTCTTT. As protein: CASGPRNTEAFF.

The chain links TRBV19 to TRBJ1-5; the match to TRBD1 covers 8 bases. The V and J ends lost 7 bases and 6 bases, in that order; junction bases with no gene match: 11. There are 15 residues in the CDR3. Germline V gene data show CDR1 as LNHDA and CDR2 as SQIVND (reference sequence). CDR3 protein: CASIPTGQGGQPQHF. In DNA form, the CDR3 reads TGTGCCAGTATCCCAACCGGACAGGGTGGTCAGCCCCAGCATTTT.

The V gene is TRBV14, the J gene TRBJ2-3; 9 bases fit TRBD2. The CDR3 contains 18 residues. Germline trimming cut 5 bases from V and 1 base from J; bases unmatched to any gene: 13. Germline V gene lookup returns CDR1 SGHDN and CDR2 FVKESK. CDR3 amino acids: CASSKGAGGMVGTDTQYF. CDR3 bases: TGTGCCAGCAGCAAGGGAGCGGGAGGAATGGTTGGCACAGATACGCAGTATTTT.

CDR3 loop: CATSPGVAGAGELFF. CDR3 DNA: TGTGCCACCAGCCCCGGTGTAGCGGGAGCCGGGGAGCTGTTTTTT. The chain links TRBV15 to TRBJ2-2; 9 bases map to TRBD2. The CDR3 length is 15 residues. Germline V gives CDR1 LNHNV, CDR2 YYDKDF (reference sequence). The V segment lost 5 bases and the J segment 6 bases; nucleotides outside the gene matches: 7.

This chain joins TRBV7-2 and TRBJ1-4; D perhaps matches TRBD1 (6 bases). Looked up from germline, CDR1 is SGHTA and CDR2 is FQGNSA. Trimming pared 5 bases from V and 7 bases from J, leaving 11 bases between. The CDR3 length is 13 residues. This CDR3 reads CASSPGTFEKLFF. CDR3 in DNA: TGTGCCAGCAGCCCTGGGACATTTGAAAAACTGTTTTTT.

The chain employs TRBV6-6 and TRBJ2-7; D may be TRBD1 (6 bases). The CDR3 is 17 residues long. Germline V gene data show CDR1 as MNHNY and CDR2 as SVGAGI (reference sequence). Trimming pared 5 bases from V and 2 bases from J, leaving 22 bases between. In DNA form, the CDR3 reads TGTGCCAGCAGTCCTTCTCCACAGGGTTGGCACGCCTACGAGCAGTACTTC. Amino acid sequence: CASSPSPQGWHAYEQYF.

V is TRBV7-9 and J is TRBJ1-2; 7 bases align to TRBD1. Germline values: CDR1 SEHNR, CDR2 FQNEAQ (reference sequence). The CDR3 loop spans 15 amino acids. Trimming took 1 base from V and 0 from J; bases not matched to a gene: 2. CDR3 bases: TGTGCCAGCAGCTTAGAGGGGGCGCCTAACTATGGCTACACCTTC. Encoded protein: CASSLEGAPNYGYTF.

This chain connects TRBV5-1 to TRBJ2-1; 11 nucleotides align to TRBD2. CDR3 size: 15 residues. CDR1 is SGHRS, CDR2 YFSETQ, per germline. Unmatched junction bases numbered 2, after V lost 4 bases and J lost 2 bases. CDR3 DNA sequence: TGCGCCAGCAGCACACTAGCGGGGGCCTACAATGAGCAGTTCTTC. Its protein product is CASSTLAGAYNEQFF.

The CDR3 sequence: CAISDTGLLGYTF. The CDR3 nucleotides are TGTGCCATCAGCGATACAGGGCTCCTGGGCTACACCTTC. The chain uses TRBV10-3 and TRBJ1-2, with D maybe TRBD1 (6 bases). The CDR3 runs 13 residues. Germline CDR1 ENHRY, CDR2 SYGVKD. With 6 bases removed from V and 8 bases from J, the gap between germline ends came to 16 bases.

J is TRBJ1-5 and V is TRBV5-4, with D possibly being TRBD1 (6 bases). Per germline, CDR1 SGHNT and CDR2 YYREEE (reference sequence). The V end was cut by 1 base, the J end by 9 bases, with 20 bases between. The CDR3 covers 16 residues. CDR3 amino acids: CASSLKFGQPRSPQHF. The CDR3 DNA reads TGTGCCAGCAGCTTGAAATTTGGACAGCCGAGATCGCCCCAGCATTTT.

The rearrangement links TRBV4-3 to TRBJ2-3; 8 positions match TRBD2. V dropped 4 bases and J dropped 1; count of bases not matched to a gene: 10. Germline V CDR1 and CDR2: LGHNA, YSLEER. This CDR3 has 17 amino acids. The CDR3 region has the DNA TGCGCCAGCAGCCGACGAGCCCAAGCGGGGGGCACAGATACGCAGTATTTT. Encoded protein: CASSRRAQAGGTDTQYF.

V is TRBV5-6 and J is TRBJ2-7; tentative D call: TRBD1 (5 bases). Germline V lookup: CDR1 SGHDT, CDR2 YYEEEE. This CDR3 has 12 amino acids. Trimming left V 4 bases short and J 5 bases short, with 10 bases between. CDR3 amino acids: CASSQGANEQYV. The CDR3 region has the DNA TGTGCCAGCAGCCAGGGTGCTAACGAGCAGTACGTC.

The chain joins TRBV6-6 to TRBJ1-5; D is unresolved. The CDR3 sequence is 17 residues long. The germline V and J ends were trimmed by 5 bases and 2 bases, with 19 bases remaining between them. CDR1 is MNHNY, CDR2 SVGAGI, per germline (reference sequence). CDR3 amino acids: CASSREGGGSGNQPQHF. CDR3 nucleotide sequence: TGTGCCAGCAGTCGGGAGGGTGGTGGATCTGGCAATCAGCCCCAGCATTTT.

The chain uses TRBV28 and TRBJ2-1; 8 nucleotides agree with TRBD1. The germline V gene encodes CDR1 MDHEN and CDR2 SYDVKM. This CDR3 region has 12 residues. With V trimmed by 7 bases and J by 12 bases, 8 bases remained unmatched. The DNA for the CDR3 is TGTGCCAGCACCGGGACAGGCATCGTGCAGTTCTTC. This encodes CASTGTGIVQFF.

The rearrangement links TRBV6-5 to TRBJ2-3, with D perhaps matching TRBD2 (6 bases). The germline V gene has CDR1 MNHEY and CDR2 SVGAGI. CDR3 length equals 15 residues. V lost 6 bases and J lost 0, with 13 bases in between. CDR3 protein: CASRPRRGSTDTQYF. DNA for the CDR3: TGTGCCAGCAGACCCCGACGGGGGAGCACAGATACGCAGTATTTT.